The 21 T cell receptor beta chains below come from one sample, sequenced in a study of blood T cell repertoires in COVID-19. Some clones are missing from TCRdb's copy, which holds only in-frame ones; the method was immunoSEQ multiplex PCR. The sample lists around 200,000 clones, roughly nine tenths seen once, with over 9.5% in the top ten. The specimen sequenced was peripheral blood. The receptors derive from an older woman with COVID-19, enrolled during active disease.

The chain recombines TRBV27 with TRBJ2-7; 9 bases match TRBD1. The CDR3 extends over 15 amino acids. Germline V CDR1 and CDR2: MNHEY, SMNVEV (reference sequence). The trim removed 6 bases at V and 2 bases at J, leaving 8 bases unmatched. Written as DNA, the CDR3 is TGTGCCAGCAGGATACAGGGGGCCTGGGCCTACGAGCAGTACTTC. Translated, it gives CASRIQGAWAYEQYF.

The chain joins TRBV29-1 to TRBJ2-7; TRBD1 might be the D (5 bases). The V gene's germline CDR1 is SQVTM and CDR2 ANQGSEA. The V and J ends lost 6 bases and 5 bases respectively, with 14 bases between them. The CDR3 is 12 amino acids. CDR3 loop: CSVYRRKDEQYF. The CDR3 DNA reads as TGCAGCGTGTACAGGAGAAAGGACGAGCAGTACTTC.

The chain joins TRBV11-3 to TRBJ1-1; no reliable D call. CDR1 is SGHNT and CDR2 is YENEEA in the germline V gene. The CDR3 spans 12 residues. Trimming took 1 base from V and 9 from J, leaving 9 bases between them. The CDR3 DNA reads TGTGCCAGCAGCTTAGCTTCACAGAAAGCTTTCTTT. It translates to CASSLASQKAFF. The full variable domain, its missing parts supplied by reference TRBV11-3 and TRBJ1-1, is EAGVVQSPRYKIIEKKQPVAFWCNPISGHNTLYWYLQNLGQGPELLIRYENEEAVDDSQLPKDRFSAERLKGVDSTLKIQPAELGDSAVYLCASSLASQKAFFGQGTRLTVV.

The chain recombines TRBV30 with TRBJ1-1; weak D call: TRBD1 (5 bases). V lost 7 bases and J 7 bases, leaving 16 bases between the germline ends. The germline gives CDR1 GTSNPN, CDR2 SVGIG (reference sequence). The CDR3 contains 12 residues. DNA of the CDR3: TGTGCCTCCCCCGGAGGGGATGGTGAAGCTTTCTTT. Translated: CASPGGDGEAFF.

The V and J genes are TRBV15 and TRBJ2-5, with D perhaps TRBD1 (6 bases). Looked up from germline, CDR1 is LNHNV and CDR2 is YYDKDF (reference sequence). The CDR3 loop spans 13 amino acids. Trimming took 0 bases from V and 7 from J, leaving 9 bases between them. The chain's CDR3 is CATSREDSLTQYF. The CDR3 bases are TGTGCCACCAGCAGAGAGGACAGTCTGACCCAGTACTTC.

The CDR3 DNA reads TGCAGCGGGGCGGCAGGGCCTGAAGCTTTCTTT. Protein product: CSGAAGPEAFF. The chain carries TRBV29-1 and TRBJ1-1; D may be TRBD1 (5 bases). Trimming left V 7 bases short and J 6 bases short, with 12 bases between. Germline CDR1 reads SQVTM; CDR2 reads ANQGSEA. The CDR3 extends over 11 amino acids.

This clone is a singleton in its sample. The rearrangement joins TRBV3-1 (or the pseudogene TRBV3-2) to TRBJ2-3; D unresolved. The length of the CDR3 is 13 residues. Germline loops: CDR1 LGHDT, CDR2 YNNKEL (reference sequence). V lost 0 bases, J lost 6 bases, and 7 bases lay in between. Here the CDR3 DNA reads TGTGCCAGCAGCCAAGAAAAGCCTGATACGCAGTATTTT. It specifies CASSQEKPDTQYF.

The chain has TRBV19 and TRBJ2-1; TRBD2 aligns across 8 bases. CDR3 length: 17 residues. J was trimmed by 7 bases and V by 0 bases; bases with no gene match: 11. Germline V gene lookup returns CDR1 LNHDA and CDR2 SQIVND (reference sequence). Here the CDR3 DNA reads TGTGCCAGTAGTATAGATCTATTTGGACTAGCAACAAATGAGCAGTTCTTC. It is translated as CASSIDLFGLATNEQFF.

The V and J genes are TRBV4-3 and TRBJ1-2; D is undetermined. Deletions cut 0 bases from V and 1 base from J, with 9 bases between. This CDR3 is built from 15 residues. Per germline, CDR1 LGHNA and CDR2 YSLEER. In DNA form, the CDR3 reads TGCGCCAGCAGCCAAGAGACGGGGTTTAACTATGGCTACACCTTC. The encoded protein is CASSQETGFNYGYTF.

This clone came up a few times. The gene calls are TRBV30 and TRBJ2-7; 10 nucleotides align to TRBD1. The CDR3 sequence is 16 residues long. Germline V gives CDR1 GTSNPN, CDR2 SVGIG (reference sequence). The junction had 9 bases not matched to a gene; V was cut back by 2 bases and J by 2 bases. CDR3 coding DNA: TGTGCCTGGAGTATCCCCCAGACAGGGGGCGCCTACGAGCAGTACTTC. It specifies CAWSIPQTGGAYEQYF.

The chain uses TRBV6-5 and TRBJ2-6, with D maybe TRBD2 (5 bases). Trimming shortened V by 7 bases and J by 2 bases, and 6 bases separated the two germline ends. The CDR3 contains 13 residues. From germline, CDR1 is MNHEY and CDR2 SVGAGI. CDR3 loop: CASTGAGANVLTF. The DNA for the CDR3 is TGTGCCAGCACCGGGGCTGGGGCCAACGTCCTGACTTTC.

Worth noting for this clone: The same CDR3 is also encoded by other DNA sequences in this sample. V and J are TRBV6-2 or TRBV6-3 and TRBJ2-2; D is possibly TRBD1 (6 bases). Germline V gene lookup returns CDR1 MNHEY and CDR2 SVGEGT. The CDR3 length is 14 residues. Trimming pared 0 bases from V and 5 bases from J, leaving 7 bases between. This CDR3 is CASSYSRGTGELFF. In DNA, the CDR3 is TGTGCCAGCAGTTACTCAAGGGGGACCGGGGAGCTGTTTTTT.

This chain links TRBV4-2 with TRBJ2-2, with 8 positions matching TRBD2. The junction had 1 base not matched to a gene; V was cut back by 0 bases and J by 1 base. This CDR3 is built from 16 residues. Germline CDR1 and CDR2: LGHNA and YNFKEQ. The CDR3 DNA is TGTGCCAGCAGCCAAGAACTAGCGGTGAACACCGGGGAGCTGTTTTTT. This gives the protein CASSQELAVNTGELFF.

J is TRBJ1-4 and V is TRBV4-1, with D maybe TRBD1 (5 bases). V lost 4 bases and J lost 6, with 15 bases in between. Looked up from germline, CDR1 is MGHRA and CDR2 is YSYEKL. This CDR3 spans 15 amino acids. The CDR3 region has the DNA TGCGCCAGCAGCCCAGAGCGGGGGGAGGATGAAAAACTGTTTTTT. Amino acids: CASSPERGEDEKLFF.

This clone was seen a handful of times. The chain is built from TRBV28 and TRBJ1-1; D is undetermined. CDR3 length: 12 amino acids. CDR1 is MDHEN, CDR2 SYDVKM, per germline. Deletions cut 3 bases from V and 8 bases from J, with 10 bases between. The CDR3 here is CASSFYNREAFF. CDR3 bases: TGTGCCAGCAGTTTCTATAACAGAGAAGCTTTCTTT.

With respect to this clone: This sample also contains other DNA sequences that code for the same CDR3. The V and J genes are TRBV28 and TRBJ1-2; unclear D gene. This CDR3 has 11 amino acids. Trimming took off 9 bases at V and 1 base at J, with 6 bases between the two ends. Per the germline V gene, CDR1 is MDHEN and CDR2 is SYDVKM. As DNA, the CDR3 is TGTGCCAGTTCCCTTAACTATGGCTACACCTTC. Protein sequence: CASSLNYGYTF.

V and J are TRBV29-1 and TRBJ2-7, with D hard to call. The CDR3 length is 12 residues. CDR1 and CDR2 from the germline V gene are SQVTM and ANQGSEA. V was cut by 6 bases and J by 1 base, with 10 bases left in between. CDR3 in amino acids: CSVIDGSYEQYF. CDR3 in DNA: TGCAGCGTGATTGACGGGTCCTACGAGCAGTACTTC.

This chain connects TRBV11-2 to TRBJ2-7, with D perhaps TRBD2 (6 bases). Germline V CDR1 and CDR2: SGHAT, FQNNGV. V lost 4 bases to trimming and J lost 3 bases, with 13 bases between them. The CDR3 consists of 14 residues. CDR3 nucleotide sequence: TGTGCCAGCAGCTCCAGGCGGGGTAACTACGAGCAGTACTTC. Translating it yields CASSSRRGNYEQYF.

The table lists this clone with a few counts. The genes are TRBV11-3 and TRBJ1-4; 7 bases are shared with TRBD1. Germline CDR1 and CDR2: SGHNT and YENEEA. The junction had 5 bases not matched to a gene; V was cut back by 1 base and J by 3 bases. The CDR3 contains 16 residues. The CDR3 sequence is CASSLGPGQPNEKLFF. The CDR3 DNA sequence: TGTGCCAGCAGCTTAGGGCCGGGACAGCCTAATGAAAAACTGTTTTTT.

The chain carries TRBV12-5 and TRBJ1-5; D is possibly TRBD1 (5 bases). V was clipped by 1 base and J by 3 bases, with 19 bases between them. The CDR3 has 18 residues. Germline V gene sequence: CDR1 LGHNT, CDR2 FRNRAP. CDR3 sequence (DNA): TGTGCTAGTGGTTTGGGACAGTTCATTGTACCTTACAATCAGCCCCAGCATTTT. Its protein product is CASGLGQFIVPYNQPQHF.

This chain uses TRBV9 with TRBJ2-3; the D gene is possibly TRBD2 (5 bases). The germline CDR1 and CDR2 sequences are SGDLS and YYNGEE. This CDR3 has 17 residues. Trimming cost V 0 bases and J 2 bases, with 16 bases left between them. CDR3 loop: CASSVGPGSPYTDTQYF. The CDR3 nucleotides read TGTGCCAGCAGCGTAGGCCCGGGATCCCCATACACAGATACGCAGTATTTT.